This T cell receptor (beta chain) stems from a study of T cell clones after liver transplantation. Study as a whole: A pre-transplant mixed lymphocyte reaction with TCRbeta sequencing defined graft-donor-reactive clones followed in post-transplant blood. Until 12-24 months post-transplant, subjects got standard immunosuppression and no induction.

Notes on this clone: Its specificity is unknown.

Data came from immunoSEQ multiplex PCR; TCRdb stores just in-frame clones and leaves some out. The sample lists roughly 80,000 clones, approximately 87% seen once, with over 2.5% in the top ten. General observations from the study: A significant post-transplant drop in circulating graft-donor-reactive CD4 TCRbeta sequences occurred in most of the 8 subjects. Compared with third party-reactive sequences, donor-reactive ones declined more, independent of withdrawal success.

This CDR3 spans 11 amino acids. Germline V CDR1 and CDR2: SGDLS, YYNGEE. With 3 bases removed from V and 9 bases from J, the gap between germline ends came to 7 bases. The chain uses TRBV9 and TRBJ1-5, with D hard to call. Sequenced here: CD4+ T cells from blood, sampled at the 22-month timepoint. The TCR comes from a human patient who received a liver transplant. A subset of T cells may come from the graft donor. The CDR3 protein is CASSELWPQHF. CDR3 sequence (DNA): TGTGCCAGCAGCGAACTTTGGCCCCAGCATTTT.